This TCR beta chain was captured in a study of blood T cell repertoires in COVID-19 (dated by TCRdb to the early 2020s). Regarding the study in general: Samples covering the acute and convalescent phases of COVID-19 were provided by collaborators in the United States, Italy and Spain. The material from the prospective study consisted of cDNA or gDNA derived from T cells, B-cell-depleted T cells, or PBMCs. Subjects who had been exposed to COVID-19, were actively infected with it, or had recovered from it provided the deeply sampled blood TCRbeta repertoires that made up the dataset. The repertoires were released in a freely available public database intended as a resource for research on the immune response to SARS-CoV-2. The samples were drawn from the first 160 participants of the ongoing ImmuneRACE study and from 1,254 subjects provided by 6 global collaborators. Sample metadata almost always included a de-identified subject ID, COVID-19 status, age in years and sex. Where available, HLA class I and class II types were taken from metadata supplied by the sample provider and were not determined by assay-based typing. On the study overall, not on this receptor specifically: The amount of clinical and demographic metadata varied by source and participant and was provided uncurated.

TCRbeta CDR3 regions were amplified from genomic DNA by means of the immunoSEQ Assay, a bias-controlled multiplex PCR. Regarding the original processing steps: The number of nucleated cells in each sample was estimated by amplification of reference gene primers within the assay. Sequence reads were collapsed and filtered to measure the absolute abundance of every unique TCRbeta CDR3 rearrangement. For each sample, productive Simpson clonality was calculated as the square root of Simpson's diversity index over productive rearrangements. In its TCRdb copy, this immuneACCESS table keeps in-frame sequences only and misses some clones. Where compared with another copy, unresolved V genes explain less than half of these, and the others have no known cause. That table is the source of V, J and clone size, and D and trimming were worked out from the DNA. Here the sample has 140,000 or so clones; 75% to 90% occur a single time. The ten largest clones represent about 5.1% of the sample.

In regard to this clone: The antigen it binds to is not known. Base qualities are not provided; no much larger clone lies one nucleotide away.

Whole blood was collected in K2EDTA tubes by collaborating institutions according to the institutions' own protocols. Collaborator samples were shipped for TCRbeta analysis as frozen whole blood, isolated PBMCs, or DNA extracted from either sample type. The germline ends are 10 bases apart after V is trimmed by 2 bases and J by 5 bases. Sequences MGHDK (CDR1) and SYGVNS (CDR2) are obtained from the germline V gene. The CDR3 covers 15 residues, taking in both the cysteine and the phenylalanine. This entry keeps only the CDR3 DNA: 45 bases, framed from base 1. The rearranged segments are TRBV25-1 and TRBJ1-6, with the D gene not confidently named. The sequencing input was peripheral blood. The clonotype originates from a human donor in a cohort sampled during active COVID-19. DNA sequence: TGTGCCAGCAGTGAACGAGGGTTTGATAATTCACCCCTCCACTTT. The translation is CASSERGFDNSPLHF.